This T cell receptor beta chain was identified during a study of blood T cell repertoires in COVID-19 (TCRdb year 2020). Study-level background: Samples covering the acute and convalescent phases of COVID-19 were provided by collaborators in the United States, Italy and Spain. Sample metadata almost always included a de-identified subject ID, COVID-19 status, age in years and sex. Samples came from the ongoing ImmuneRACE study (first 160 participants) plus 1,254 subjects from 6 global collaborators. Deeply sampled blood TCRbeta repertoires from subjects exposed to, actively infected with, or recovered from COVID-19 were included in the dataset. The prospective study material was composed of cDNA or gDNA derived from T cells, B-cell-depleted T cells, or PBMCs. The repertoires were released in a freely available public database intended as a resource for research on the immune response to SARS-CoV-2. Where available, HLA class I and class II types were obtained from metadata supplied by the sample provider rather than from assay-based typing.

This clone has just a few counts. Its antigen is not yet known. Base qualities are not provided; no much larger clone lies one nucleotide away. V trim: 6 bases; J trim: 9 bases; unmatched bases: 8. From the germline V gene, CDR1 is MNHEY and CDR2 is SVGAGI. From the cysteine up to the phenylalanine, the CDR3 has a length of 14 residues. CDR3 DNA is the only sequence kept; it has 42 bases, read in frame from the first base. The full study reports these points: The amount of clinical and demographic metadata varied by source and participant and was provided uncurated.

TCRbeta CDR3 regions were amplified from genomic DNA by means of the immunoSEQ Assay, a bias-controlled multiplex PCR. In the original analysis: The number of nucleated cells in each sample was estimated from the amplification of reference gene primers within the assay. To quantify the absolute abundance of each unique TCRbeta CDR3 rearrangement, sequence reads were collapsed and filtered. For each sample, productive Simpson clonality was calculated as the square root of Simpson's diversity index across productive rearrangements. This is the immuneACCESS table as TCRdb keeps it, with only in-frame sequences that have V and J called. A part of the clones is gone; compared with another copy, unresolved V genes explain less than half, and the rest is unexplained. The V and J calls and clone size were taken over from that table, and D and trimming were inferred from the DNA. This sample comprises 250,000 to 400,000 clones, about 91% of them detected only once. The ten largest clones represent 1.5% to 2% of the sample.

In Seattle, one collaborating source enrolled patients while the infection was active and tracked those patients longitudinally over the course of disease. Each collaborating institution followed its own protocols to collect whole blood in K2EDTA tubes. For TCRbeta analysis, collaborators shipped samples in one of three forms: frozen whole blood, isolated PBMCs, or DNA extracted from either of those sample types. The material sequenced was peripheral blood. Recombination linked TRBV6-5 to TRBJ1-6, with 7 central nucleotides matching TRBD1. This sequence originates from a woman aged 25-40 years with COVID-19, enrolled during active disease. The CDR3 region has the sequence CASSPTGEISPLHF. The nucleotide sequence reads as follows: TGTGCCAGCAGCCCAACAGGGGAGATTTCACCCCTCCACTTT.